This note documents a single TCR beta chain sequence. This clone was detected only once. There is no known antigen for this receptor. The junction shows a germline mismatch at one end, possibly a read error. CDR1 is given as SSHAT and CDR2 as FNYEAQ, both from the germline V gene (reference sequence). The cysteine opens and the phenylalanine closes a CDR3 of 15 amino acids. The DNA shown is the 45-base CDR3, in frame from base 1. The sample comes from a study of shared clonotypes between healthy human individuals (dated by TCRdb to about 2020). A note on the overall study: Two women and a few men aged 18 to 49 years were included in the cohort. Per donor, three plates each were used for CD4 naive and CD4 memory, two for CD8 naive, and one for CD8 memory. The study deeply sequenced blood TCR repertoires of about five healthy adults to estimate repertoire size and the extent of clonotype sharing between individuals. To increase sequencing depth and limit assay-specific biases, different laboratories used diverse techniques to prepare libraries and sequence TCR repertoires. Between about 0.8 and 8.9 billion PBMCs per donor were obtained by leukapheresis.

Using the deep immunoSEQ assay, TCR CDR3 regions were amplified from genomic DNA by multiplex PCR. Extracted genomic DNA from each cell subset was spread evenly across all wells of several immunoSEQ 96-well plates, with each plate serving as a replicate. For sorted subsets, about 220 ng of genomic DNA, equivalent to 30,000 or so T cell genomes, went into each replicate PCR. Purified libraries were quantified with a Qubit 3.0 fluorometer, sized on a Bioanalyzer 2100, and re-quantified with the KAPA Library Quantification kit. Every immunoSEQ 96-well plate was sequenced on a separate single-read 150-cycle Illumina NextSeq 550 flow cell. As for how the authors treated the data: Because the immunoSEQ output held only junctional sequences and lacked quality scores, the filtering could not match the filtering applied to full-length reads. Sequences were annotated with PyIR, a Python wrapper for IgBLAST v1.9, using IMGT germline references to assign V/J genes and CDR3. Reads were removed for weak V/J assignments (E-value above 1e-6), missing CDR3, stop codons, out-of-frame junctions, or ambiguous translated residues. A V3J clonotype was defined by an identical inferred V gene, J gene, and CDR3 amino acid sequence. Percentage overlap between repertoires was calculated by dividing the number of shared unique clonotypes by the size of the smaller repertoire. Three approaches were used to assess repertoire richness: RTK rarefaction, the Chao1 estimator, and Recon v2.1 estimates of unobserved clonotypes. OLGA was used to compute generation probabilities for all TCRbeta clonotypes that the gDNA method yielded from four donors. Sourced from immuneACCESS, this table was stored by TCRdb with only in-frame sequences that have V and J called. A share of the clones is absent; for the studies checked, an unresolved V gene accounts for under half, and the remainder has no known explanation. The V and J calls and clone size come from that table; D and trimming were worked out from the DNA. This sample holds 950,000 to 1,300,000 clones; under 80% were observed only once. About 1.5% of the sample is held by the ten biggest clonotypes.

Healthy HIV-negative adults with no recently reported acute infections or vaccinations were included as donors. Every donor was a Caucasian adult living in Nashville, Tennessee, USA. CD4+ T cells were enriched by magnetic negative selection, after which naive cells were positively selected on CD45RA and the negative fraction was taken as the memory subset. After blood collection by leukapheresis, PBMCs were isolated using Ficoll-Histopaque density gradient centrifugation and then cryopreserved in the vapor phase of liquid nitrogen. Analytical flow cytometry was used to check the purity and quantity of each magnetically sorted T cell population. Genomic DNA was isolated from each sorted fraction and quantified by UV absorbance on a Nanodrop 2000c. What the work shows at the level of the full study, not this receptor alone: Because the study included only a small number of donors, the genetic and exposure-history diversity represented was limited. Even with the large sequencing depth, rarefaction of the sorted-subset datasets indicated that sequencing was incomplete. Higher generation probabilities were observed for clonotypes shared by all four sorted-subset donors than for non-shared clonotypes. Pairwise subsampling led to the expectation that sequencing depth would affect the degree of clonotype sharing among donors. Naive subsets generally had larger estimated clonotype richness than memory subsets. Sampling was restricted to blood, and TCR repertoires in tissue are likely to differ from TCR repertoires in blood. When a handful of donors were compared, the shared fraction of clonotypes was around 4.6% for naive CD4, approximately 3.5% for naive CD8, roughly 2.3% for memory CD4, and around 0.4% for memory CD8.

This chain joins TRBV7-7 to TRBJ2-3; TRBD1 fits 9 bases in the junction. The sequenced sample consisted of memory CD4+ T cells sorted from blood. The cell subset or site label here, explained by the study, means: CD45RA-negative fraction. The clonotype comes from a man between 18 and 35 years old in good health. The nucleotide sequence is TGTGCTAGCAGCCCCGGGACAGGGTATGCAGATACGCAGTATTTT. Translated, it gives CASSPGTGYADTQYF.